This T cell receptor beta chain was recorded in a study of blood T cell repertoires in COVID-19. The wider study: COVID-19 samples collected from the United States, Italy and Spain covered acute and convalescent phases.

Categorization into cohorts depended on clinical history that participants reported. The protocol was immunoSEQ multiplex PCR, while the TCRdb copy is restricted to in-frame clones and leaves out a portion. The table includes some 340,000 clones, around 87% detected once. The V end lost 4 bases, the J end lost 5 bases, and 17 bases lay between the germline ends. Germline V CDR1 and CDR2: SQVTM, ANQGSEA. The CDR3 runs 14 residues. The chain is built from TRBV29-1 and TRBJ1-1; D remains ambiguous. The sequence was collected from a woman in her twenties or thirties who had recovered from COVID-19. Sequencing was done on a sample of PBMCs or T cells enriched from blood (not recorded which). For the CDR3, the DNA is TGCAGCGTTGTACCTGGTCTACGGGAAACTGAAGCTTTCTTT. Its translation is CSVVPGLRETEAFF.